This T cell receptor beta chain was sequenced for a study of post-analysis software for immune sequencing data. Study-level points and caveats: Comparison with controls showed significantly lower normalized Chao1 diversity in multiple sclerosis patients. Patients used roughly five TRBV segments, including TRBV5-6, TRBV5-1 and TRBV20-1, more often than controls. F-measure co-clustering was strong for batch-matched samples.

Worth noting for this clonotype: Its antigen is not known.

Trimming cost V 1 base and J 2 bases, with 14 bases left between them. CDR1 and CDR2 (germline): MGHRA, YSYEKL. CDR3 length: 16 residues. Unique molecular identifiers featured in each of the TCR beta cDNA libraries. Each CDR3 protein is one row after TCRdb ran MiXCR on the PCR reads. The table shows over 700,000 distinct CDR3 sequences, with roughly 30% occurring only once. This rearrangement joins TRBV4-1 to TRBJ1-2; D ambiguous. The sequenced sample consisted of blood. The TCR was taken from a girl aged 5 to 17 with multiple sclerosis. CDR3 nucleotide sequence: TGCGCCAGCAGCCAAGTGTTCGGGGTTCCCAACTATGGCTACACCTTC. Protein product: CASSQVFGVPNYGYTF.